The next 26 T cell receptor beta chains were all read from a single sample in a study of cytomegalovirus exposure and HLA in healthy donors. 60 Vbeta and 13 Jbeta primers were used in PCR. TCRdb's copy holds only in-frame clones and misses some; the assay was immunoSEQ multiplex PCR. This specimen shows 200,000 to 250,000 clones; the ten leading clones hold approximately 1%. The sequencing input was PBMCs. Source of these receptors: a woman aged 25 to 39 in good health and CMV-seropositive.

The V gene is TRBV5-6, the J gene TRBJ2-7; TRBD1 matches at 12 bases. The V and J ends lost 4 bases and 6 bases, in that order; junction bases with no gene match: 5. CDR3 length: 14 residues. Germline lookup yields CDR1 SGHDT and CDR2 YYEEEE. CDR3 nucleotides: TGTGCCAGCAGCCGCCGGGACAGGGGGCGCGAGCAGTACTTC. This translates into CASSRRDRGREQYF. The full variable domain, in which reference TRBV5-6 and TRBJ2-7 provide the parts outside the CDR3, is DAGVTQSPTHLIKTRGQQVTLRCSPKSGHDTVSWYQQALGQGPQFIFQYYEEEERQRGNFPDRFSGHQFPNYSSELNVNALLLGDSALYLCASSRRDRGREQYFGPGTRLTVT.

The rearrangement links TRBV19 to TRBJ2-3, with TRBD2 matching over 7 bases. Germline V gene sequence: CDR1 LNHDA, CDR2 SQIVND (reference sequence). Trimming cost V 4 bases and J 0 bases; bases outside gene matches: 10. The CDR3 length is 17 residues. The CDR3 loop reads CASSRTGTTYSTDTQYF. CDR3 DNA sequence: TGTGCCAGTAGTAGAACGGGGACTACCTATAGCACAGATACGCAGTATTTT.

V gene TRBV5-1 combines with J gene TRBJ2-7, with 8 positions matching TRBD1. This CDR3 region has 18 residues. In germline, CDR1 is SGHRS, CDR2 YFSETQ. V lost 2 bases and J lost 3; bases outside the gene matches: 16. In nucleotides, the CDR3 is TGCGCCAGCAGCTTCCCGCGCGAGACCGGGACAGGACTCTACGAGCAGTACTTC. This codes for CASSFPRETGTGLYEQYF.

The chain employs TRBV6-1 and TRBJ2-5; the match to TRBD2 covers 16 bases. Trimming removed 4 bases from V and 0 bases from J; junction bases left unmatched: 2. Germline CDR1 MNHNS, CDR2 SASEGT. The CDR3 sequence is 17 residues long. In DNA, the CDR3 is TGTGCCAGCAGTGCGGGACTAGCGGGGGGGTACCAAGAGACCCAGTACTTC. Encoded protein: CASSAGLAGGYQETQYF.

V and J are TRBV6-5 and TRBJ2-2; TRBD2 aligns across 12 bases. CDR1 is MNHEY and CDR2 is SVGAGI in the germline V gene. V lost 5 bases and J lost 5; bases outside the gene matches: 3. This CDR3 comprises 15 residues. CDR3 protein: CASSPLAGGTGELFF. The CDR3 nucleotides are TGTGCCAGCAGTCCACTAGCGGGGGGTACCGGGGAGCTGTTTTTT.

V is TRBV5-1 and J is TRBJ1-1, with D uncertain. V lost 1 base and J 4 bases, leaving 11 bases between the germline ends. The CDR3 is 14 amino acids. Germline V gives CDR1 SGHRS, CDR2 YFSETQ. The CDR3 DNA is TGCGCCAGCAGCTTGCGGGGTACGAGCACTGAAGCTTTCTTT. Amino acid sequence: CASSLRGTSTEAFF.

The chain is built from TRBV7-2 and TRBJ1-2; TRBD1 aligns across 7 bases. CDR1 and CDR2 (germline): SGHTA, FQGNSA. V was clipped by 0 bases and J by 5 bases; unmatched bases: 12. This CDR3 comprises 17 residues. The CDR3 spells CASSLALGAGTAYGYTF. The CDR3 region has the DNA TGTGCCAGCAGCTTAGCGCTGGGAGCCGGGACAGCGTATGGCTACACCTTC. Using reference TRBV7-2 and TRBJ1-2 for the parts outside the CDR3, the full variable domain is GAGVSQSPSNKVTEKGKDVELRCDPISGHTALYWYRQSLGQGLEFLIYFQGNSAPDKSGLPSDRFSAERTGGSVSTLTIQRTQQEDSAVYLCASSLALGAGTAYGYTFGSGTRLTVV.

V is TRBV7-2 and J is TRBJ2-7; 10 nucleotides align to TRBD1. V lost 5 bases and J lost 8; bases outside the gene matches: 6. The CDR3 contains 13 residues. CDR1 and CDR2 from the germline V gene are SGHTA and FQGNSA. The CDR3 loop reads CASSPGTGAKQYF. CDR3 coding DNA: TGTGCCAGCAGCCCCGGGACAGGGGCTAAGCAGTACTTC.

The chain has TRBV7-6 and TRBJ2-5, with TRBD2 identical over 14 bases. Germline-derived CDR1 and CDR2 are SGHVS and FNYEAQ. V trimming: 1 base; J trimming: 7 bases; junction bases outside the gene matches: 11. The CDR3 consists of 18 residues. The CDR3 reads CASSLEGTSGGSPGTQYF. The DNA of the CDR3 is TGTGCCAGCAGCTTAGAAGGGACTAGCGGGGGATCCCCCGGGACCCAGTACTTC. The full variable domain, completed using reference TRBV7-6 and TRBJ2-5, is GAGVSQSPRYKVTKRGQDVALRCDPISGHVSLYWYRQALGQGPEFLTYFNYEAQQDKSGLPNDRFSAERPEGSISTLTIQRTEQRDSAMYRCASSLEGTSGGSPGTQYFGPGTRLLVL.

This chain links TRBV6-1 with TRBJ1-3; a weak D match, TRBD1 (5 bases). V was pared by 6 bases and J by 2 bases, with 11 bases between. The CDR3 spans 14 residues. Looked up from germline, CDR1 is MNHNS and CDR2 is SASEGT. The CDR3, as DNA: TGTGCCAGCAGCTCAGGGTCTGCTGGAAACACCATATATTTT. Its translation: CASSSGSAGNTIYF.

V usage is TRBV19 and J usage is TRBJ1-2; TRBD1 might be the D (6 bases). Germline CDR1 is LNHDA and CDR2 is SQIVND (reference sequence). Trimming took 5 bases from V and 5 from J, leaving 21 bases between them. This CDR3 comprises 16 residues. This chain's CDR3 is CASSANAVQGTYGYTF. DNA of the CDR3: TGTGCCAGTAGTGCCAACGCGGTACAGGGTACTTATGGCTACACCTTC.

In regard to this clone: The sample holds other DNA sequences that translate to the same CDR3. The chain links TRBV19 to TRBJ2-3; TRBD2 aligns across 13 bases. The V segment lost 3 bases and the J segment 3 bases; nucleotides outside the gene matches: 3. CDR3 length: 16 residues. The germline V gene encodes CDR1 LNHDA and CDR2 SQIVND (reference sequence). The CDR3 spells CASSIRLAGGTDTQYF. The CDR3 bases are TGTGCCAGTAGTATTCGACTAGCGGGAGGAACAGATACGCAGTATTTT.

Note on this clone: The junction differs from germline at one of its ends, possibly a read error. The same CDR3 also results from other DNA sequences found in this sample. V and J are TRBV25-1 and TRBJ1-6, with D perhaps matching TRBD1 (5 bases). Germline V gene data show CDR1 as MGHDK and CDR2 as SYGVNS. This CDR3 is built from 14 residues. CDR3 DNA: TGTGCCAGCAGCGAATGGGGCGGTAATTCACCCCTCCACTTT. Its protein product is CASSEWGGNSPLHF.

This chain links TRBV7-8 with TRBJ2-7; D is perhaps TRBD1 (6 bases). Germline values: CDR1 SGHVS, CDR2 FQNEAQ. Between the trimmed V and J ends, which lost 4 bases and 6 bases, there was a span of 19 bases. The CDR3 covers 15 residues. The CDR3 sequence: CASSSLIATGSEQYF. The CDR3 DNA follows: TGTGCCAGCAGCTCCTTGATTGCTACAGGGTCCGAGCAGTACTTC.

The rearrangement uses TRBV5-6 and TRBJ2-7, with D tentatively TRBD1 (6 bases). Trimming cost V 7 bases and J 2 bases, with 16 bases left between them. The CDR3 consists of 14 residues. Germline CDR1 is SGHDT and CDR2 is YYEEEE. The CDR3 DNA reads as TGTGCCAGCCGAGGGGGTAAGTGGCCCTACGAGCAGTACTTC. Encoded protein: CASRGGKWPYEQYF.

This chain connects TRBV2 to TRBJ2-5; maybe TRBD1 (7 bases). CDR1 and CDR2 from the germline V gene are SNHLY and FYNNEI. There are 13 residues in the CDR3. Between the trimmed V and J ends, which lost 6 bases and 5 bases, there was a span of 13 bases. CDR3 in amino acids: CASRGQSGETQYF. The CDR3 DNA sequence: TGTGCCAGCAGGGGACAGAGCGGGGAGACCCAGTACTTC.

The chain employs TRBV11-2 and TRBJ2-1; D call uncertain. CDR3 length: 14 residues. CDR1 and CDR2 from the germline V gene are SGHAT and FQNNGV. The V and J ends lost 5 bases and 3 bases respectively, with 11 bases between them. The CDR3 reads CASSLPWLYNEQFF. The DNA of the CDR3 is TGTGCCAGCAGCCTCCCGTGGCTCTACAATGAGCAGTTCTTC.

The J gene is TRBJ1-1, the V gene TRBV7-6; a weak D match, TRBD1 (6 bases). Trimming stripped 2 bases from V and 5 bases from J, with 12 bases between. From germline, CDR1 is SGHVS and CDR2 FNYEAQ. The CDR3 extends over 14 amino acids. CDR3 bases: TGTGCCAGCAGCTTACAGGGGCTGGGGACTGAAGCTTTCTTT. Its translation: CASSLQGLGTEAFF.

The CDR3 sequence: CSARGDYEQYF. CDR3 DNA sequence: TGCAGTGCTAGGGGAGACTACGAGCAGTACTTC. The chain combines TRBV20-1 with TRBJ2-7; D might be TRBD2 (5 bases). The germline V gene has CDR1 DFQATT and CDR2 SNEGSKA (reference sequence). The CDR3 runs to 11 residues. Trimming cost V 3 bases and J 3 bases, with 6 bases left between them.

This sequence joins TRBV9 and TRBJ2-7; possible D gene TRBD2, 5 bases. Germline V gene sequence: CDR1 SGDLS, CDR2 YYNGEE. The CDR3 extends over 15 amino acids. V lost 1 base and J 5 bases, leaving 16 bases between the germline ends. CDR3 amino acids: CASSVSGNPGNEQYF. The DNA for the CDR3 is TGTGCCAGCAGCGTATCCGGGAACCCCGGGAACGAGCAGTACTTC.

This chain uses TRBV30 with TRBJ2-1; D possibly corresponds to TRBD2 (5 bases). V lost 0 bases and J lost 5, with 8 bases in between. CDR1 is GTSNPN, CDR2 SVGIG, per germline (reference sequence). The CDR3 loop spans 13 amino acids. CDR3 DNA sequence: TGTGCCTGGAGTGTACGACTACACAATGAGCAGTTCTTC. The encoded protein is CAWSVRLHNEQFF. Based on the CDR3 plus reference TRBV30 and TRBJ2-1, the full variable domain is SQTIHQWPATLVQPVGSPLSLECTVEGTSNPNLYWYRQAAGRGLQLLFYSVGIGQISSEVPQNLSASRPQDRQFILSSKKLLLSDSGFYLCAWSVRLHNEQFFGPGTRLTVL.

This rearrangement joins TRBV19 to TRBJ1-1; 8 bases fit TRBD1. The ends lost 4 bases at V and 3 bases at J; junction bases unmatched: 7. The CDR3 totals 15 residues. In germline, CDR1 is LNHDA, CDR2 SQIVND (reference sequence). The CDR3 nucleotides read TGTGCCAGTAGTAACCTAGGACAGGGAGACACTGAAGCTTTCTTT. Translating it yields CASSNLGQGDTEAFF.

The CDR3 spells CASSKRSTSGRPFEQYF. The CDR3, as DNA: TGTGCCAGCAGCAAACGTTCTACTAGCGGGAGGCCCTTCGAGCAGTACTTC. The gene calls are TRBV21-1 and TRBJ2-7; TRBD2 is taken as the D call from the table, unchecked against the DNA. TRBV21-1 is tagged as a pseudogene. The CDR3 has 17 residues.

The chain recombines TRBV15 with TRBJ1-1; D gene unclear. Germline CDR1 and CDR2: LNHNV and YYDKDF (reference sequence). The CDR3 sequence is 14 residues long. Trimming shortened V by 9 bases and J by 0 bases, and 14 bases separated the two germline ends. The CDR3 spells CATSEQIMNTEAFF. The CDR3 DNA is TGTGCCACTTCAGAACAGATTATGAACACTGAAGCTTTCTTT. Variable domain in full (rest from reference TRBV15 and TRBJ1-1): DAMVIQNPRYQVTQFGKPVTLSCSQTLNHNVMYWYQQKSSQAPKLLFHYYDKDFNNEADTPDNFQSRRPNTSFCFLDIRSPGLGDTAMYLCATSEQIMNTEAFFGQGTRLTVV.

The J gene is TRBJ2-7, the V gene TRBV27; D is ambiguous. Germline V gene data show CDR1 as MNHEY and CDR2 as SMNVEV (reference sequence). This CDR3 contains 13 residues. V lost 3 bases and J lost 7, with 13 bases in between. Here the CDR3 reads CASSLHDAAEQYF. In DNA form, the CDR3 reads TGTGCCAGCAGTTTGCACGATGCCGCGGAGCAGTACTTC.

The chain recombines TRBV19 with TRBJ2-3; 8 bases agree with TRBD1. Germline assignment: CDR1 LNHDA and CDR2 SQIVND (reference sequence). The CDR3 loop spans 15 amino acids. Trimming cost V 5 bases and J 3 bases; bases outside gene matches: 7. The CDR3: CASSVRQGRTDTQYF. CDR3 nucleotide sequence: TGTGCCAGTAGTGTTCGACAGGGGCGGACAGATACGCAGTATTTT.